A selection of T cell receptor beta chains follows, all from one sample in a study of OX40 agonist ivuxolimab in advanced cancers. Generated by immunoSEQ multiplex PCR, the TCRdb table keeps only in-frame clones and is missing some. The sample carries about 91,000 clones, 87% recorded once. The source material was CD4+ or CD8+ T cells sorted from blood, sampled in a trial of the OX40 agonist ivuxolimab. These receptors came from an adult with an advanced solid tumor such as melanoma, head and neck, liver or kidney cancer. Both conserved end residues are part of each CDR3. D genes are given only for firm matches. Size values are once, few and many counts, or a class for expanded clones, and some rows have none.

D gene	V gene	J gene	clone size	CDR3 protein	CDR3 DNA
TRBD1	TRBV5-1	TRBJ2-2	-	CAGAPGTANTGELFF	TGCGCCGGCGCCCCCGGGACAGCGAACACCGGGGAGCTGTTTTTT
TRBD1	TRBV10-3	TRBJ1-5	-	CATQGQGARISNQPQHF	TGTGCCACCCAGGGACAGGGGGCTCGCATTAGCAATCAGCCCCAGCATTTT
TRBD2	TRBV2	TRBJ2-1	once	CASSPSSGGPSEQFF	TGTGCCAGCAGTCCATCTAGCGGGGGGCCCAGTGAGCAGTTCTTC
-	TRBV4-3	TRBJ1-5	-	CASSQDRNQPQHF	TGCGCCAGCAGCCAAGATAGGAATCAGCCCCAGCATTTT
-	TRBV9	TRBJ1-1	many	CASSVAGLNTEAFF	TGTGCCAGCAGCGTAGCCGGGCTGAACACTGAAGCTTTCTTT
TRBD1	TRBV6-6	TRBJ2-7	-	CASSYDRVRNEQYF	TGTGCCAGCAGTTATGACAGGGTCCGGAACGAGCAGTACTTC
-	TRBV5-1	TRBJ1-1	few	CASSLAVGQNTEAFF	TGCGCCAGCAGCTTGGCCGTGGGGCAAAACACTGAAGCTTTCTTT
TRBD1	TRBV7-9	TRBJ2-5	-	CASSAGTEPRGTQYF	TGTGCCAGCAGCGCCGGGACAGAGCCTCGGGGGACCCAGTACTTC
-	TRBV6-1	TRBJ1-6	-	CASGRRAEDNSPLHF	TGTGCCAGCGGGAGGCGGGCAGAAGATAATTCACCCCTCCACTTT
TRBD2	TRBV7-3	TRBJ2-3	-	CASSLTSGGADTQYF	TGTGCCAGCAGCCTGACTAGTGGGGGGGCAGATACGCAGTATTTT
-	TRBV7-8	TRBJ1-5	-	CASSSTRVGLYSNQPQHF	TGTGCCAGCAGCTCAACTCGGGTCGGGCTTTATAGCAATCAGCCCCAGCATTTT
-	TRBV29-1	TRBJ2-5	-	CSVGGGLVLNQETQYF	TGCAGCGTTGGAGGTGGGTTAGTTCTGAACCAAGAGACCCAGTACTTC
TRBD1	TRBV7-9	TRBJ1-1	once	CASSSPSGTGGISREAFF	TGTGCCAGCAGCTCCCCTTCCGGGACAGGGGGGATTTCGCGTGAAGCTTTCTTT
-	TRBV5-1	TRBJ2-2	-	CASSLLQDTGELFF	TGCGCCAGCAGCTTGTTACAAGACACCGGGGAGCTGTTTTTT
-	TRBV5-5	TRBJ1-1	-	CASSLGFSSNTEAFF	TGTGCCAGCAGCTTGGGATTTTCCTCGAACACTGAAGCTTTCTTT
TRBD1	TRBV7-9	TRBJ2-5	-	CATRLTGAAETQYF	TGTGCCACGCGCTTAACAGGGGCCGCCGAGACCCAGTACTTC
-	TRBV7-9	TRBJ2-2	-	CASSWVAHVGELFF	TGTGCCAGCAGCTGGGTAGCCCACGTCGGGGAGCTGTTTTTT
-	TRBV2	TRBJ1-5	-	CASSEFGAINQPQHF	TGTGCCAGCAGTGAATTCGGGGCAATCAATCAGCCCCAGCATTTT
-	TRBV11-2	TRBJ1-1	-	CASYSLGRGNTEAFF	TGTGCCAGCTACAGCTTGGGCAGGGGGAACACTGAAGCTTTCTTT
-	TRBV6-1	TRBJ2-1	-	CASTGQLGGEQFF	TGTGCCAGCACCGGACAGTTAGGTGGTGAGCAGTTCTTC
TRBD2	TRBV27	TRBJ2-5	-	CASSSGLAGQETQYF	TGTGCCAGCAGTTCCGGACTAGCGGGCCAAGAGACCCAGTACTTC
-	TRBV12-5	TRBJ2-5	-	CASGLVSGGTQYF	TGTGCTAGTGGTTTGGTATCCGGGGGGACCCAGTACTTC
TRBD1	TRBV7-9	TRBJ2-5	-	CASSLGRGLETQYF	TGTGCCAGCAGCCTGGGAAGGGGGCTAGAGACCCAGTACTTC
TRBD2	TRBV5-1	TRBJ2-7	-	CASSSSLAGISYEQYF	TGCGCCAGCAGCTCTTCTCTAGCGGGGATCTCGTACGAGCAGTACTTC
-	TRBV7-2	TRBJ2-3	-	CASSLGLLGVREDTQYF	TGTGCCAGCAGCTTAGGGTTGTTAGGGGTTAGGGAAGATACGCAGTATTTT
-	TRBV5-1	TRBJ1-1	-	CASSGRDQTVAFF	TGCGCCAGCAGCGGAAGGGACCAGACTGTAGCTTTCTTT
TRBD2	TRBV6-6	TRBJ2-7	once	CASSLSGGELEQYF	TGTGCCAGCAGCCTTAGCGGGGGGGAACTCGAGCAGTACTTC
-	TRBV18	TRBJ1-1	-	CASSRRTYSLNTEAFF	TGTGCCAGCTCACGAAGGACGTACTCACTGAACACTGAAGCTTTCTTT
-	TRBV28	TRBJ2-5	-	CASSLPGSQETQYF	TGTGCCAGCAGTTTACCGGGGTCCCAAGAGACCCAGTACTTC
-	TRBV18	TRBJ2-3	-	CASSPPIGSGLTDTQYF	TGTGCCAGCTCACCACCCATAGGTAGCGGCCTCACAGATACGCAGTATTTT
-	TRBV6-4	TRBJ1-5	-	CASSDGANQPQHF	TGTGCCAGCAGTGACGGAGCGAATCAGCCCCAGCATTTT
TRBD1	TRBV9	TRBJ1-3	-	CASSDGTGGNTIYF	TGTGCCAGCAGCGACGGGACAGGGGGAAACACCATATATTTT